These T cell receptor beta chains were read from a single sample in a study of blood T cell repertoires in COVID-19. Repertoires were generated with immunoSEQ multiplex PCR, while TCRdb's copy carries only in-frame clones and drops some. The table shows under 150,000 clones, with around 86% occurring only once. Sequenced: peripheral blood. All receptors derive from a woman between 45 and 65 years old who had recovered from COVID-19. The CDR3 runs from the conserved cysteine through the conserved F or W. D genes are given only for firm matches. Clone size is not always given. Where it is, it says once, few, many or a class for expanded clones.

>.|TRBJ1-6|TRBV2|.|15
TGTGCCAGCAGTACAGGGCGCACTTATAATTCACCCCTCCACTTT
CASSTGRTYNSPLHF
>.|TRBJ2-5|TRBV4-1|TRBD1|13
TGCGCCAGCAGCCGGACAGGGGGAGAGACCCAGTACTTC
CASSRTGGETQYF
>many|TRBJ1-1|TRBV14|TRBD1|13
TGTGCCAGCAGTCGACAGGGGAACACTGAAGCTTTCTTT
CASSRQGNTEAFF
>.|TRBJ2-3|TRBV7-3|.|15
TGTGCCAGCAGCCTAATCGTAGGGGACACAGATACGCAGTATTTT
CASSLIVGDTDTQYF
>.|TRBJ1-5|TRBV2|.|14
TGTGCCAGCAGTGAGCCTCTCGTAGATCAGCCCCAGCATTTT
CASSEPLVDQPQHF
>.|TRBJ1-2|TRBV5-4|.|15
TGTGCCAGCAGCTCGGGAGCTACAACTAACTATGGCTACACCTTC
CASSSGATTNYGYTF
>once|TRBJ1-2|TRBV19|.|12
TGTGCCAGTAGACGAGAACAGGGAAAGTACACCTTC
CASRREQGKYTF
>.|TRBJ2-7|TRBV27|TRBD1|19
TGTGCCAGCAGTTTAGTTGTTCCGTGGGGACAGGGTTTATACTACGAGCAGTACTTC
CASSLVVPWGQGLYYEQYF
>.|TRBJ2-1|TRBV28|.|13
TGTGCCAGCAGGGGGAGCTCCTACAATGAGCAGTTCTTC
CASRGSSYNEQFF
>.|TRBJ1-2|TRBV2|.|12
TGTGCCAGCAGTGTTTTCAGCTATGGCTACACCTTC
CASSVFSYGYTF
>.|TRBJ2-7|TRBV2|TRBD2|14
TGTGCCAGCAGGATTGACGGGGGGACCTACGAGCAGTACTTC
CASRIDGGTYEQYF
>.|TRBJ1-6|TRBV30|.|13
TGTGCCTGGAGGCCGTTCTTGGCTTCACCCCTCCACTTT
CAWRPFLASPLHF
>once|TRBJ2-3|TRBV18|.|14
TGTGCCAGCTCACCAGCCCTAGTCACAGATACGCAGTATTTT
CASSPALVTDTQYF
>few|TRBJ2-5|TRBV6-5|TRBD2|16
TGTGCCAGCAGTTACTCGGGACTAGCGGGGGGAGAGACCCAGTACTTC
CASSYSGLAGGETQYF
>.|TRBJ2-3|TRBV27|TRBD2|13
TGTGCCAGCAGCTCGGGGGGGGGAGATACGCAGTATTTT
CASSSGGGDTQYF
>.|TRBJ1-6|TRBV10-2|TRBD1|16
TGCGCCAGCAGTGAGCCCCCAGGGGGTGTTAATTCACCCCTCCACTTT
CASSEPPGGVNSPLHF
>.|TRBJ2-1|TRBV29-1|TRBD1|12
TGCAGCCCCCGGACAGGGGGCAATGAGCAGTTCTTC
CSPRTGGNEQFF
>.|TRBJ2-7|TRBV24-1|.|14
TGTGCCACCAGTGATACAGGGAGCTCCTACGAGCAGTACTTC
CATSDTGSSYEQYF
>few|TRBJ1-1|TRBV9|TRBD1|14
TGTGCCAGCAGCGGAATACAGGGGGCAAGTGAAGCTTTCTTT
CASSGIQGASEAFF
>.|TRBJ2-3|TRBV18|TRBD1|15
TGTGCCAGCTCTCCCCTGGACAGGGTGACAGATACGCAGTATTTT
CASSPLDRVTDTQYF
>.|TRBJ2-7|TRBV7-2|TRBD2|15
TGTGCCAGCAGCTTAGAGGGACTAGGAGACTACGAGCAGTACTTC
CASSLEGLGDYEQYF
>.|TRBJ2-2|TRBV6-4|.|14
TGTGCCAGCAGTTCGGCAGGGGAAGCCGGGGAGCTGTTTTTT
CASSSAGEAGELFF
>.|TRBJ2-5|TRBV4-1|TRBD1|18
TGCGCCAGCAGCCATGGTAGGGTAGACAGGGGGCGTGGTGAGACCCAGTACTTC
CASSHGRVDRGRGETQYF
>.|TRBJ2-3|TRBV3-1/TRBV3-2|.|16
TGTGCCAGCAGCCAAGATCAGCGGAGGGGCACAGATACGCAGTATTTT
CASSQDQRRGTDTQYF
>.|TRBJ1-3|TRBV29-1|.|13
TGCAGCGTTGGGGGCAGGGCTGGAAACACCATATATTTT
CSVGGRAGNTIYF
>.|TRBJ2-7|TRBV5-6|TRBD1|15
TGTGCCAGCAGCCACGGGACAGGGGGTATCTACGAGCAGTACTTC
CASSHGTGGIYEQYF
>.|TRBJ1-1|TRBV20-1|.|14
TGCAGTGCTAGTAGGACGGACTTGAACACTGAAGCTTTCTTT
CSASRTDLNTEAFF
>many|TRBJ2-3|TRBV18|TRBD2|15
TGTGCCAGCGCCGGACTAGCGGGGGACACAGATACGCAGTATTTT
CASAGLAGDTDTQYF
>few|TRBJ2-5|TRBV20-1|TRBD2|15
TGCAGTGCTAGTGGCTTGCTCGGGGGGGAAGAGACCCAGTACTTC
CSASGLLGGEETQYF
>.|TRBJ2-7|TRBV19|.|12
TGTGCCAGTAGTACCACTCCCTACGAGCAGTACTTC
CASSTTPYEQYF
>.|TRBJ2-7|TRBV18|.|14
TGTGCCAGCTCACCTCACGGACAAGGCTACGAGCAGTACTTC
CASSPHGQGYEQYF
>.|TRBJ1-5|TRBV20-1|.|14
TGCAGTGCTAGTTTACATCTTAGCAATCAGCCCCAGCATTTT
CSASLHLSNQPQHF
>.|TRBJ2-1|TRBV19|TRBD2|15
TGTGCCAGTAAATCTCTAGCGGGAGTTAACGATGAGCAGTTCTTC
CASKSLAGVNDEQFF
>.|TRBJ1-2|TRBV11-1|.|13
TGTGCCAGCAGCCAGGACAGATCGTCCGGCTACACCTTC
CASSQDRSSGYTF
>.|TRBJ1-2|TRBV6-2/TRBV6-3|.|12
TGTGCCAGCAGTGGACAGTTCTATGGCTACACCTTC
CASSGQFYGYTF
>.|TRBJ2-5|TRBV19|.|13
TGTGCCAGTAGTGCCAGGGGCGGTGAGACCCAGTACTTC
CASSARGGETQYF
>.|TRBJ1-5|TRBV27|TRBD1|15
TGTGCCAGCAGGTCGACAGGGACTCGTAATCAGCCCCAGCATTTT
CASRSTGTRNQPQHF
>.|TRBJ2-7|TRBV10-2|TRBD1|13
TGCGCCAGCGAAACAGGGGAGACAACTCGCCGGCACTTC
CASETGETTRRHF
>few|TRBJ1-5|TRBV15|.|13
TGTGCCACCAGCAGGGGCTCCTATCAGCCCCAGCATTTT
CATSRGSYQPQHF
>.|TRBJ2-2|TRBV6-5|TRBD1|15
TGTGCCAGCAGTTACCCTATACAGGGGAACGGGGAGCTGTTTTTT
CASSYPIQGNGELFF
>.|TRBJ2-4|TRBV6-5|TRBD1|13
TGTGCCAGCAGAATAGACAGGGTGGACATTCAGTACTTC
CASRIDRVDIQYF
>.|TRBJ1-2|TRBV30|TRBD1|14
TGTGCCTCACGACAGGGTGGGTCCGGATATGGCTACACCTTC
CASRQGGSGYGYTF
>.|TRBJ1-3|TRBV20-1|.|14
TGCAGTGCTAGTCGAGAGGGTACTGGAAACACCATATATTTT
CSASREGTGNTIYF